This T cell receptor (beta chain) was retrieved from a study of T cell responses to AZD1222 COVID-19 vaccine. Overall study findings and caveats: White British people made up most donors, females outnumbered males, and clonal diversity was possibly underestimated. Two AZD1222 doses significantly raised spike-specific TCR breadth and depth over controls. CD4 TCRs covered the whole spike, strongest at regions 160-218 and 743-854. Reportedly, nearly half of unique spike TCRs recognized epitopes outside B.1.351/B.1.1.7 mutations.

The table came from immunoSEQ multiplex PCR; TCRdb's copy has only in-frame clones and leaves some out. In the table there are approximately 100,000 clones, around nine tenths of which are singletons. V was cut by 6 bases and J by 7 bases, with 12 bases left in between. The CDR3 has 11 residues. Germline CDR1 is DFQATT and CDR2 is SNEGSKA (reference sequence). About this clone itself: Its antigen remains unidentified.

The specimen was peripheral blood, collected on day 0 of AZD1222 vaccination. This clonotype was obtained from an adult in good health. The chain links TRBV20-1 to TRBJ1-1; D is unclear. The CDR3 sequence: CSAHNPSEAFF. Here the CDR3 DNA reads TGCAGTGCCCACAACCCAAGTGAAGCTTTCTTT.